In its sample, the clone carrying this T cell receptor (beta chain) was seen many times. What it binds is not known. This entry is derived from a study of T cell repertoires in cytomegalovirus infection. Study at large: In public TCR beta signatures, there were indications of both CMV infection and matching HLA type. General study results and limits: What dominated the ex vivo response were HLA-C-restricted CMV-specific TCR beta clonotypes.

The CDR3 sequence is 17 residues long. V gave up 5 bases and J gave up 2 bases, with 19 bases separating them. CDR1 is SGHTA, CDR2 FQGNSA, per germline. TCRdb recomputed calls from the reads with MiXCR, one row per CDR3 protein. The sample yields some 600,000 distinct CDR3 sequences, about 24% seen once. The source material was CD8+ T cells from PBMCs. The rearrangement links TRBV7-2 to TRBJ2-1; tentative D call: TRBD2 (6 bases). This sequence originates from a human donor in good health (CMV status not recorded). Some clones in this sample may be carry-over from other donors' samples. The CDR3 spells CASSALLARGTYNEQFF. Here the CDR3 DNA reads TGTGCCAGCAGCGCCCTTTTGGCGCGCGGGACCTACAATGAGCAGTTCTTC.